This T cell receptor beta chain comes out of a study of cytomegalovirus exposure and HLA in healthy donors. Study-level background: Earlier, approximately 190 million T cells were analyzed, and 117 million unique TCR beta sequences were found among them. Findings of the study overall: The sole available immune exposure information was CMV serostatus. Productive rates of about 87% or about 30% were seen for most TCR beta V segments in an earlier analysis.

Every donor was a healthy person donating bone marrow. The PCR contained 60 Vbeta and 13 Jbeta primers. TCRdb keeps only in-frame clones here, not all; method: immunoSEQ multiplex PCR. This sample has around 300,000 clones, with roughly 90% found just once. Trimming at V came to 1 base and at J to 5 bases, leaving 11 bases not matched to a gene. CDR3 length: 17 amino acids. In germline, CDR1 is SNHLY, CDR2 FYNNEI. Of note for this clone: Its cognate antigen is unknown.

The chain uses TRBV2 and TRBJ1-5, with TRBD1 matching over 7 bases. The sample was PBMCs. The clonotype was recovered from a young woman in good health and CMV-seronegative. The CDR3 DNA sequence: TGTGCCAGCAGTGAAGGGCGTTGGACAGGTGGCGATCAGCCCCAGCATTTT. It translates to CASSEGRWTGGDQPQHF.